In its sample, the clone carrying this TCR beta chain was seen many times. Its antigen is not identified. In making TCR beta libraries, quantitative 5'-RACE with molecular barcodes was used. Via MiXCR, TCRdb re-called the 5' RACE reads, giving one row per CDR3 protein. The repertoire holds more than 110,000 distinct CDR3 sequences, 7% to 10% seen once, with about 7.1% in the top ten. This sample stems from a study of CD8 T cells in ankylosing spondylitis. V lost 1 base and J lost 4, with 8 bases in between. This CDR3 has 14 amino acids. Germline V CDR1 and CDR2: KGHSH, LQKENI. The study's findings and limits: Within peripheral blood, clones linked to disease were CD8+ and relatively rare. It was reported that disease-linked clones were significantly enriched in matched ankylosing spondylitis synovial fluid.

The receptor comes from a male donor with ankylosing spondylitis. The gene calls are TRBV18 and TRBJ1-5, with D perhaps TRBD1 (5 bases). Sample: synovial fluid, either unsorted or a sorted T cell fraction (not recorded which). The CDR3 here is CASSPLPGNQPQHF. In DNA form, the CDR3 reads TGTGCCAGCTCACCACTCCCAGGGAATCAGCCCCAGCATTTT. The full variable domain, in which reference TRBV18 and TRBJ1-5 provide the parts outside the CDR3, is NAGVMQNPRHLVRRRGQEARLRCSPMKGHSHVYWYRQLPEEGLKFMVYLQKENIIDESGMPKERFSAEFPKEGPSILRIQQVVRGDSAAYFCASSPLPGNQPQHFGDGTRLSIL.